This T cell receptor beta chain was found in a study of post-analysis software for immune sequencing data. Overall study: Secondary progressive, relapsing-remitting and progressive-relapsing multiple sclerosis were among the included disease courses.

Unique molecular identifiers were present in the TCR beta cDNA libraries. With roughly 0.9 to 11 million T cells as the source, a few hundred thousand cDNA molecules resulted. TCRdb re-called the PCR reads through MiXCR, storing one row per CDR3 protein. The sample contains under 900,000 distinct CDR3 sequences, about 50% of which appear only once. Study results and caveats: There were five or six TRBV segments more frequent in patients than controls, and TRBV5-6, TRBV5-1 and TRBV20-1 were among them.

The V gene end was trimmed by 7 bases and the J gene end by 4 bases; junction bases not matched to a gene: 6. Germline CDR1 and CDR2: LNHDA and SQIVND (reference sequence). This CDR3 comprises 14 residues. In regard to this clonotype: Its specificity is not known.

The clonotype comes from a girl aged 5 to 17 with multiple sclerosis. The sequenced material came from blood. This chain uses TRBV19 with TRBJ1-1; TRBD1 matches 10 bases. CDR3 loop: CASTDRGLGTEAFF. The CDR3, as DNA: TGTGCCAGTACCGACAGGGGGCTGGGCACTGAAGCTTTCTTT.